The rows below give T cell receptor beta chains drawn from one sample of a study of beta chain features in type 1 diabetes. The repertoire was sequenced with immunoSEQ multiplex PCR; TCRdb's copy has only in-frame clones and lacks some. The sample consists of 300,000 to 350,000 clones, less than 10% of them appearing once. Material for sequencing was central memory CD4+ T cells from blood. These receptors were obtained from a woman aged 18-30 years in good health. The CDR3 runs from the conserved cysteine through the conserved F or W. A D gene is named only where the DNA matches it firmly. Not every row has a clone size; where given, it reads once, few, many or a size class.

D gene	J gene	clone size	V gene	CDR3 DNA	CDR3 protein
.	TRBJ2-1	many	TRBV5-4	TGTGCCAGCAGCCCTATTCCGTCTTATGAGCAGTTCTTC	CASSPIPSYEQFF
TRBD1	TRBJ2-1	few	TRBV19	TGTGCCAGTAGTATGGGCAGGGGGAACGTTGGTAATAATGAGCAGTTCTTC	CASSMGRGNVGNNEQFF
.	TRBJ2-1	many	TRBV10-3	TGTGCCATCAGTATCGGCCAGGGAGGTAATGAGCAGTTCTTC	CAISIGQGGNEQFF
.	TRBJ2-5	few	TRBV7-3	TGTGCCAGCAGCGAAAGGGGCGATCGGGAGACCCAGTACTTC	CASSERGDRETQYF
TRBD1	TRBJ1-2	many	TRBV10-2	TGCGCCAGCAGAGTGGGACAGGGCTATGGCTACACCTTC	CASRVGQGYGYTF
.	TRBJ2-3	many	TRBV15	TGTGCCACCAGCAGAGACAGGCTTACGCAGTATTTT	CATSRDRLTQYF
.	TRBJ1-5	few	TRBV7-2	TGTGCCAGCAGCTTATCGGAGAGTGAGCCCCAGCATTTT	CASSLSESEPQHF
TRBD1	TRBJ2-3	once	TRBV9	TGTGCCAGCAGCGTTTACAGGGGACGGGTCACAGATACGCAGTATTTT	CASSVYRGRVTDTQYF
.	TRBJ1-2	.	TRBV6-6	TGTGCCAGCAGTCCGGTATATTGGGAGGACGGCTACACCTTC	CASSPVYWEDGYTF
.	TRBJ2-7	.	TRBV9	TGTGCCAGCAGCGCGGGGTCCCGCGGAACCTACGAGCAGTACTTC	CASSAGSRGTYEQYF
TRBD1	TRBJ1-5	.	TRBV18	TGTGCCAGCTCACCATGGGACAGGGGTTCCAATCAGCCCCAGCATTTT	CASSPWDRGSNQPQHF
.	TRBJ2-1	few	TRBV2	TGTGCCAGCAGAAAGATAGACGGATACAATGAGCAGTTCTTC	CASRKIDGYNEQFF
.	TRBJ2-1	few	TRBV7-2	TGTGCCAGCAGCTTTCGGACAACGACCAATGAGCAGTTCTTC	CASSFRTTTNEQFF
.	TRBJ1-1	.	TRBV5-6	TGTGCCAGCAGCTTGGGAGGTCGAGGTAACACTGAAGCTTTCTTT	CASSLGGRGNTEAFF
.	TRBJ2-1	many	TRBV19	TGTGCCAGTAGTGGTCGGGACCGCTACAATGAGCAGTTCTTC	CASSGRDRYNEQFF
.	TRBJ2-7	.	TRBV11-2	TGTGCCAGCAGCTTATCAGAAAGAGCCTACGAGCAGTACTTC	CASSLSERAYEQYF